This entry describes one T cell receptor beta chain. The antigen is undetermined. The data belong to a study of early T cells in non-severe SARS-CoV-2 infection. Findings and caveats of the study: VDJdb matches were skewed toward anti-spike CD8 T cell responses.

Germline V lookup: CDR1 SGHTA, CDR2 FQGNSA. CDR3 length: 15 amino acids. V lost 7 bases to trimming and J lost 3 bases; unmatched junction nucleotides: 5. One entry per CDR3 protein, called by TCRdb with MiXCR from the 5' RACE reads. Of about 35,000 distinct CDR3 sequences in the sample, 5% to 6.5% were seen once. Sequencing used whole blood. This receptor was identified in an adult who was a healthcare worker with PCR-confirmed SARS-CoV-2 infection or an uninfected control (not recorded which). The genes are TRBV7-2 and TRBJ2-1, with 11 bases that match TRBD1. This CDR3 reads CASTSGTGGYNEQFF. The CDR3 DNA reads as TGTGCCAGCACCTCCGGGACAGGGGGCTACAATGAGCAGTTCTTC. The whole variable domain, filled in from reference TRBV7-2 and TRBJ2-1, reads GAGVSQSPSNKVTEKGKDVELRCDPISGHTALYWYRQSLGQGLEFLIYFQGNSAPDKSGLPSDRFSAERTGGSVSTLTIQRTQQEDSAVYLCASTSGTGGYNEQFFGPGTRLTVL.